The clone carrying this T cell receptor (beta chain) was counted a single time. The CDR3 is 17 residues long. V shed 0 bases, J shed 4 bases, and the junction held 12 bases outside the gene matches. CDR1 and CDR2 from the germline V gene are GTSNPN and SVGIG (reference sequence). The sample belongs to a study of shared clonotypes between healthy human individuals. Study as a whole: The cohort comprised a couple of women and a few men. Their ages spanned 18 to 49 years.

Free of recent acute infections or vaccinations, the donors were healthy HIV-negative adults. Study processing details: For the immunoSEQ data, sequences were junction-only without quality scores, so filtering differed. Method: immunoSEQ multiplex PCR; TCRdb's copy keeps in-frame clones and lacks some. The V and J calls and clone size are taken from that table; D and trimming were inferred from the DNA. The sample holds approximately 2.1 million clones, approximately 93% seen once. The sample comprised naive CD4+ T cells from PBMCs. Subset denoted: CD45RA+ positively selected. The source is a man younger than 30 in good health. Some clones in this sample may be carry-over from other donors' samples. This chain links TRBV30 with TRBJ1-2; TRBD1 matches at 9 bases. Written as DNA, the CDR3 is TGTGCCTGGAGTGTACATCCTGGGACAGGGTTTAGCTATGGCTACACCTTC. As protein: CAWSVHPGTGFSYGYTF.